Below are 23 T cell receptor beta chains sequenced from a single sample in a study of blood T cell repertoires in COVID-19. Clones were sequenced by immunoSEQ multiplex PCR, and TCRdb holds only the in-frame ones, with some missing. The table lists about 230,000 clones, 83% of them singletons. The sample comprised peripheral blood. These TCRs come from a woman aged 45-65 years with acute or convalescent COVID-19.

This chain connects TRBV21-1 to TRBJ1-3. TRBV21-1 is a pseudogene. The CDR3 spans 15 residues. CDR3 sequence (DNA): TGTGCCAGCAGCAAAGGAGTCATACCGGGAAACACCATATATTTT. It yields the protein CASSKGVIPGNTIYF.

J is TRBJ1-1 and V is TRBV19; TRBD1 is a possible D gene (5 bases). CDR3 length: 14 residues. V shed 7 bases and J shed 0 bases, with 12 bases lying between them. Germline V gene sequence: CDR1 LNHDA, CDR2 SQIVND (reference sequence). The CDR3 DNA reads as TGTGCCAGTATTGGGGGGGTTATGAACACTGAAGCTTTCTTT. Its translation is CASIGGVMNTEAFF. Full variable domain (outside the CDR3, taken from reference TRBV19 and TRBJ1-1): DGGITQSPKYLFRKEGQNVTLSCEQNLNHDAMYWYRQDPGQGLRLIYYSQIVNDFQKGDIAEGYSVSREKKESFPLTVTSAQKNPTAFYLCASIGGVMNTEAFFGQGTRLTVV.

V is TRBV18 and J is TRBJ2-3; 8 bases are a match to TRBD2. V was pared by 1 base and J by 3 bases, with 9 bases of the junction left unmatched. The germline CDR1 and CDR2 sequences are KGHSH and LQKENI. The CDR3 length is 17 residues. CDR3 sequence: CASSPLEKRERTDTQYF. The DNA of the CDR3 is TGTGCCAGCTCACCACTAGAGAAGCGGGAGAGGACAGATACGCAGTATTTT.

The chain links TRBV7-3 to TRBJ2-2; 12 bases match TRBD1. Unmatched junction bases numbered 10, after V lost 5 bases and J lost 6 bases. The CDR3 is made up of 17 amino acids. The germline V gene has CDR1 SGHTA and CDR2 FQGTGA. Here the CDR3 reads CASSSTGTGGVAGELFF. DNA for the CDR3: TGTGCCAGCAGCAGTACCGGGACAGGGGGCGTCGCCGGGGAGCTGTTTTTT.

This chain links TRBV28 with TRBJ1-2, with TRBD1 matching over 7 bases. This CDR3 has 12 amino acids. V shed 7 bases, J shed 7 bases, and the junction held 6 bases outside the gene matches. Germline values: CDR1 MDHEN, CDR2 SYDVKM. CDR3 sequence (DNA): TGTGCCAGCACTCGACAGGGTGGTGGCTACACCTTC. It specifies CASTRQGGGYTF.

V gene TRBV9 combines with J gene TRBJ1-3, with a tentative D call TRBD1 (6 bases). Germline V gene sequence: CDR1 SGDLS, CDR2 YYNGEE. Trimming stripped 3 bases from V and 4 bases from J, with 11 bases between. This CDR3 region has 14 residues. CDR3 DNA: TGTGCCAGCAGCGGAACAGGGAACGGAAACACCATATATTTT. Encoded protein: CASSGTGNGNTIYF.

V and J are TRBV6-4 and TRBJ1-2; the match to TRBD1 covers 10 bases. CDR1 and CDR2 from the germline V gene are MRHNA and SNTAGT. This CDR3 region has 14 residues. V shed 2 bases, J shed 5 bases, and the junction held 2 bases outside the gene matches. In DNA form, the CDR3 reads TGTGCCAGCAGTGACATGGGACAGGGGTATGGCTACACCTTC. Amino acids: CASSDMGQGYGYTF.

The CDR3 sequence: CASSLPGEQYF. CDR3 DNA sequence: TGTGCCAGCAGCTTGCCGGGCGAGCAGTACTTC. The gene calls are TRBV11-1 and TRBJ2-7, with no clear D. V gave up 3 bases and J gave up 6 bases, with 6 bases separating them. Germline lookup yields CDR1 SGHAT and CDR2 FQDESV (reference sequence). There are 11 residues in the CDR3.

CDR3 coding DNA: TGTGCCAGCAGTTACCACAGGGATAATTCACCCCTCCACTTT. This codes for CASSYHRDNSPLHF. This chain connects TRBV6-6 to TRBJ1-6, with TRBD1 as a possible D gene (6 bases). Trimming cost V 2 bases and J 5 bases, with 7 bases left between them. The CDR3 is 14 residues long. The germline gives CDR1 MNHNY, CDR2 SVGAGI (reference sequence).

V usage is TRBV2 and J usage is TRBJ2-1, with D possibly matching TRBD1 (6 bases). The V end lost 7 bases, the J end lost 4 bases, and 11 bases lay between the germline ends. This CDR3 comprises 13 residues. Looked up from germline, CDR1 is SNHLY and CDR2 is FYNNEI. The CDR3 DNA reads as TGTGCCAGCATCCAGGACAGTTACAATGAGCAGTTCTTC. Translating gives CASIQDSYNEQFF.

This chain uses TRBV24-1 with TRBJ2-2; TRBD2 might be the D (5 bases). Per germline, CDR1 KGHDR and CDR2 SFDVKD. V was trimmed by 0 bases and J by 6 bases, leaving 10 bases between them. The CDR3 totals 15 residues. The CDR3 nucleotides read TGTGCCACCAGTGATTTGTACGGGGTGGCCGGGGAGCTGTTTTTT. As protein: CATSDLYGVAGELFF.

The chain uses TRBV5-1 and TRBJ1-4, with 7 bases fitting TRBD1. The CDR3 has 17 amino acids. Per the germline V gene, CDR1 is SGHRS and CDR2 is YFSETQ. The J segment lost 0 bases and the V segment lost 5 bases, leaving 10 bases of the junction unmatched. CDR3 residues: CASSRAGTAATNEKLFF. CDR3 nucleotides: TGCGCCAGCAGTCGTGCCGGGACAGCTGCAACTAATGAAAAACTGTTTTTT.

The table lists this clone with a count of one. This chain joins TRBV27 and TRBJ1-2, with TRBD1 as a possible D gene (6 bases). The CDR3 contains 13 residues. V was cut by 3 bases and J by 4 bases, with 9 bases left in between. CDR1 is MNHEY and CDR2 is SMNVEV in the germline V gene (reference sequence). This CDR3 reads CASSLSGVYGYTF. The CDR3 DNA is TGTGCCAGCAGTTTGTCAGGGGTCTATGGCTACACCTTC.

This clone has a handful of counts. This chain connects TRBV3-1 (or the pseudogene TRBV3-2) to TRBJ1-6, with a tentative D call TRBD1 (5 bases). V was shortened by 4 bases and J by 1 base, with 23 bases between the two germline ends. The germline gives CDR1 LGHDT, CDR2 YNNKEL (reference sequence). The CDR3 loop spans 20 amino acids. The CDR3 here is CASSPGDSKVGGSYNSPLHF. The CDR3 DNA reads as TGTGCCAGCAGCCCGGGAGACAGCAAAGTAGGTGGTTCCTATAATTCACCCCTCCACTTT.

The chain has TRBV15 and TRBJ1-1; perhaps TRBD1 as D (6 bases). Trimming cost V 3 bases and J 2 bases, with 10 bases left between them. This CDR3 contains 14 residues. Looked up from germline, CDR1 is LNHNV and CDR2 is YYDKDF (reference sequence). The CDR3 loop reads CATSSYRDNTEAFF. The CDR3 DNA reads TGTGCCACCAGCAGTTACAGGGATAACACTGAAGCTTTCTTT.

The chain links TRBV10-3 to TRBJ2-3, with unresolved D. The V and J ends lost 8 bases and 2 bases respectively, with 14 bases between them. The V gene's germline CDR1 is ENHRY and CDR2 SYGVKD. The CDR3 is made up of 14 amino acids. Here the CDR3 reads CAISQEAFTDTQYF. Here the CDR3 DNA reads TGTGCCATCTCCCAAGAGGCATTCACAGATACGCAGTATTTT.

The chain couples TRBV9 to TRBJ2-2; 7 bases are a match to TRBD1. The germline gives CDR1 SGDLS, CDR2 YYNGEE. The CDR3 runs to 16 residues. The V segment lost 4 bases and the J segment 2 bases; nucleotides outside the gene matches: 8. CDR3 loop: CASSSGTVVNTGELFF. CDR3 coding DNA: TGTGCCAGCAGCTCCGGGACAGTAGTAAACACCGGGGAGCTGTTTTTT.

As for this clone: The same CDR3 can be traced to other DNA sequences in this sample. The V and J genes are TRBV28 and TRBJ1-2; D unclear. There are 14 residues in the CDR3. The germline V gene has CDR1 MDHEN and CDR2 SYDVKM. Trimming removed 5 bases at V and 5 bases at J, with 15 bases between. CDR3 in amino acids: CASSPLDGGYGYTF. CDR3 bases: TGTGCCAGCAGTCCCTTGGACGGCGGGTATGGCTACACCTTC.

Note on this clone: At one of its ends the junction is not consistent with the germline gene, which may arise from a read error. The J gene is TRBJ2-7, the V gene TRBV7-3; 8 bases fit TRBD1. Germline CDR1 SGHTA, CDR2 FQGTGA. This CDR3 has 15 amino acids. CDR3 in amino acids: CASSLTGGSRGEQYF. In nucleotides, the CDR3 is TGTGCCAGCAGTTTAACAGGGGGAAGTAGGGGCGAGCAGTACTTC.

The rearrangement links TRBV6-4 to TRBJ2-7; TRBD2 is a possible D gene (5 bases). Germline lookup yields CDR1 MRHNA and CDR2 SNTAGT. The CDR3 has 15 residues. The V end was cut by 10 bases, the J end by 5 bases, with 24 bases between. The CDR3 spells CATNSLLEEPHEQYF. CDR3 nucleotides: TGTGCCACCAACTCACTCTTGGAGGAGCCGCACGAGCAGTACTTC.

The chain uses TRBV20-1 and TRBJ2-1, with D possibly TRBD1 on 7 matching bases. Trimming took 3 bases from V and 7 from J, leaving 19 bases between them. There are 15 residues in the CDR3. CDR1 and CDR2 (germline): DFQATT, SNEGSKA (reference sequence). DNA for the CDR3: TGCAGTGCTAGTAGGGGGCTAGCGAGTGGGAATGAGCAGTTCTTC. The encoded protein is CSASRGLASGNEQFF.

This chain links TRBV7-9 with TRBJ2-1, with TRBD1 identical over 8 bases. CDR1 is SEHNR, CDR2 FQNEAQ, per germline (reference sequence). The V and J ends lost 1 base and 7 bases, in that order; junction bases with no gene match: 6. The CDR3 sequence is 15 residues long. CDR3 sequence reads: CASSLEINRGNEQFF. In DNA, the CDR3 is TGTGCCAGCAGCTTAGAGATAAACAGGGGGAATGAGCAGTTCTTC.

The V call is TRBV19, the J call TRBJ2-2; TRBD1 matches 8 bases. Germline-derived CDR1 and CDR2 are LNHDA and SQIVND (reference sequence). The CDR3 length is 16 residues. The ends lost 7 bases at V and 4 bases at J; junction bases unmatched: 11. The CDR3 loop reads CASNSQGALFTGELFF. CDR3 sequence (DNA): TGTGCCAGTAACTCCCAGGGGGCTTTGTTCACCGGGGAGCTGTTTTTT.